This passage covers 30 T cell receptor beta chains from one sample sequenced in a study of shared clonotypes between healthy human individuals. TCRdb's copy holds only in-frame clones and misses some; the assay was immunoSEQ multiplex PCR. The table records hundreds of thousands of clones, roughly 95% of them present only once. The naive CD8 population came from CD45RO-negative cells selected for CCR7, without terminally differentiated effector memory CD45RA+ cells. Sequenced material: naive CD8+ T cells sorted from blood. The receptors derive from a woman in her 30s in good health.

Details on this clone: Germline is not matched at one junction end, which may reflect a read error. V and J are TRBV6-1 and TRBJ2-1, with D possibly being TRBD1 (6 bases). CDR3 length equals 16 residues. The germline V gene encodes CDR1 MNHNS and CDR2 SASEGT. This chain's CDR3 is CASSEGGSEIYNEQFF. The CDR3 DNA is TGTGCCAGCAGCGAAGGGGGTAGCGAGATCTACAATGAGCAGTTCTTC.

The rearrangement joins TRBV7-8 to TRBJ2-1, with 7 bases fitting TRBD1. Germline V CDR1 and CDR2: SGHVS, FQNEAQ. Unmatched junction bases numbered 21, after V lost 10 bases and J lost 9 bases. The CDR3 contains 16 residues. In nucleotides, the CDR3 is TGTGCCACTCAGGTTTCGGCGACAGGGTCTCTGAGTGAGCAGTTCTTC. Translating gives CATQVSATGSLSEQFF.

The DNA of the CDR3 is TGTGCCAGCAGCTTACGAGGACGGTACGAGCAGTACTTC. Its translation is CASSLRGRYEQYF. V usage is TRBV7-8 and J usage is TRBJ2-7, with D unclear. Trimming took off 2 bases at V and 4 bases at J, with 9 bases between the two ends. Germline CDR1 reads SGHVS; CDR2 reads FQNEAQ. The CDR3 runs to 13 residues.

The rearrangement uses TRBV6-6 and TRBJ2-6, with D tentatively TRBD1 (5 bases). The germline V and J ends were trimmed by 6 bases and 0 bases, with 9 bases remaining between them. Germline-derived CDR1 and CDR2 are MNHNY and SVGAGI (reference sequence). The CDR3 loop spans 15 amino acids. Here the CDR3 reads CASSAGLSGANVLTF. Written as DNA, the CDR3 is TGTGCCAGCAGCGCAGGGCTCTCTGGGGCCAACGTCCTGACTTTC.

The chain combines TRBV18 with TRBJ2-5, with 9 bases matching TRBD2. The CDR3 runs to 16 residues. CDR1 and CDR2 (germline): KGHSH, LQKENI. With V trimmed by 3 bases and J by 1 base, 6 bases remained unmatched. The CDR3 DNA reads TGTGCCAGCTCACCGGTTGCGGGAGGGATCCAAGAGACCCAGTACTTC. Protein product: CASSPVAGGIQETQYF.

This chain connects TRBV29-1 to TRBJ2-7; 9 bases align to TRBD1. CDR3 length: 13 amino acids. Germline V CDR1 and CDR2: SQVTM, ANQGSEA. The V and J ends lost 6 bases and 4 bases, in that order; junction bases with no gene match: 7. The CDR3 loop is CSVEGQGGYEQYF. In DNA, the CDR3 is TGCAGCGTCGAGGGACAGGGAGGATACGAGCAGTACTTC.

This chain connects TRBV28 to TRBJ2-7; 8 nucleotides align to TRBD2. Per the germline V gene, CDR1 is MDHEN and CDR2 is SYDVKM. CDR3 length equals 14 residues. J gave up 0 bases and V 8 bases, and 6 bases lay outside the gene matches. The CDR3 protein is CASRITSGSYEQYF. The CDR3 DNA reads as TGTGCCAGCCGGATTACTAGCGGCTCCTACGAGCAGTACTTC. Full variable domain (remainder filled in from reference TRBV28 and TRBJ2-7): DVKVTQSSRYLVKRTGEKVFLECVQDMDHENMFWYRQDPGLGLRLIYFSYDVKMKEKGDIPEGYSVSREKKERFSLILESASTNQTSMYLCASRITSGSYEQYFGPGTRLTVT.

J is TRBJ1-1 and V is TRBV6-5; possibly TRBD1 for D (6 bases). Looked up from germline, CDR1 is MNHEY and CDR2 is SVGAGI. Trimming shortened V by 5 bases and J by 3 bases, and 13 bases separated the two germline ends. CDR3 length: 14 residues. The CDR3 reads CASSGQGRHTEAFF. The CDR3 coding sequence is TGTGCCAGCAGTGGTCAGGGGAGGCACACTGAAGCTTTCTTT.

The V and J genes are TRBV13 and TRBJ2-7, with D possibly TRBD2 on 6 matching bases. Germline V gene data show CDR1 as PRHDT and CDR2 as FYEKMQ (reference sequence). The ends were cut back, 8 bases at V and 0 bases at J, with 11 bases in the middle. The CDR3 has 13 residues. Here the CDR3 reads CASRDLYSYEQYF. CDR3 in DNA: TGTGCCAGCCGGGACTTATACTCCTACGAGCAGTACTTC.

The chain carries TRBV29-1 and TRBJ2-5; 8 bases line up with TRBD2. CDR3 length equals 12 residues. Looked up from germline, CDR1 is SQVTM and CDR2 is ANQGSEA. J gave up 4 bases and V 4 bases, and 2 bases lay outside the gene matches. The CDR3 sequence: CSVGGGRETQYF. The CDR3 nucleotides are TGCAGCGTTGGCGGGGGGCGAGAGACCCAGTACTTC. The full variable domain, rest sourced from reference TRBV29-1 and TRBJ2-5, is SAVISQKPSRDICQRGTSLTIQCQVDSQVTMMFWYRQQPGQSLTLIATANQGSEATYESGFVIDKFPISRPNLTFSTLTVSNMSPEDSSIYLCSVGGGRETQYFGPGTRLLVL.

This clone was recorded only once. The chain has TRBV6-6 and TRBJ1-1, with 11 nucleotides matching TRBD1. Germline CDR1 and CDR2: MNHNY and SVGAGI (reference sequence). The CDR3 contains 14 residues. V lost 5 bases, J lost 2 bases, and 1 base stayed unmatched. The CDR3 reads CASSGTGGNTEAFF. The DNA of the CDR3 is TGTGCCAGCAGTGGGACAGGGGGTAACACTGAAGCTTTCTTT.

The J gene is TRBJ1-1, the V gene TRBV28; D not certain. The CDR3 covers 17 residues. V lost 4 bases and J lost 4, with 22 bases in between. CDR1 is MDHEN and CDR2 is SYDVKM in the germline V gene. CDR3 in DNA: TGTGCCAGCAGTTGGAGCGGCCGTTCTTTTAGCGGCACTGAAGCTTTCTTT. Translated, it gives CASSWSGRSFSGTEAFF.

In this sample, this clone turned up once. The chain has TRBV9 and TRBJ2-2; TRBD2 might be the D (5 bases). The V and J ends lost 5 bases and 5 bases respectively, with 7 bases between them. Germline V gene lookup returns CDR1 SGDLS and CDR2 YYNGEE. The CDR3 extends over 12 amino acids. CDR3 amino acids: CASRGRTGELFF. In DNA form, the CDR3 reads TGTGCCAGCAGAGGGAGAACCGGGGAGCTGTTTTTT. Full variable domain (remainder filled in from reference TRBV9 and TRBJ2-2): DSGVTQTPKHLITATGQRVTLRCSPRSGDLSVYWYQQSLDQGLQFLIQYYNGEERAKGNILERFSAQQFPDLHSELNLSSLELGDSALYFCASRGRTGELFFGEGSRLTVL.

This clone has a single count. J is TRBJ1-4 and V is TRBV5-4, with 11 nucleotides matching TRBD1. Germline V gene data show CDR1 as SGHNT and CDR2 as YYREEE (reference sequence). V was pared by 2 bases and J by 6 bases, with 6 bases of the junction left unmatched. The CDR3 contains 16 residues. CDR3 nucleotides: TGTGCCAGCAGCTTACGGACAGGGGGCCGGGATGAAAAACTGTTTTTT. This gives the protein CASSLRTGGRDEKLFF.

The DNA of the CDR3 is TGTGCCAGCAGTGATGTGGGTTACCCGAGCTCCTACGAGCAGTACTTC. This encodes CASSDVGYPSSYEQYF. V usage is TRBV2 and J usage is TRBJ2-7; D is unresolved. Trimming left V 3 bases short and J 0 bases short, with 15 bases between. Looked up from germline, CDR1 is SNHLY and CDR2 is FYNNEI. The CDR3 has 16 amino acids.

The V and J genes are TRBV9 and TRBJ2-7, with a weak D call TRBD2 (5 bases). V gave up 0 bases and J gave up 5 bases, with 9 bases separating them. The germline V gene encodes CDR1 SGDLS and CDR2 YYNGEE. The length of the CDR3 is 13 residues. The CDR3 protein is CASSVAGNHEQYF. The CDR3 DNA reads TGTGCCAGCAGCGTAGCCGGGAACCACGAGCAGTACTTC.

The CDR3 is CASIWEGNEQYF. In nucleotides, the CDR3 is TGTGCCAGCATCTGGGAGGGCAACGAGCAGTACTTC. V usage is TRBV2 and J usage is TRBJ2-7, with 7 bases matching TRBD2. This CDR3 contains 12 residues. The germline V gene has CDR1 SNHLY and CDR2 FYNNEI. V lost 7 bases to trimming and J lost 5 bases; unmatched junction nucleotides: 5. The entire variable domain, with the rest obtained from reference TRBV2 and TRBJ2-7, is as follows: EPEVTQTPSHQVTQMGQEVILRCVPISNHLYFYWYRQILGQKVEFLVSFYNNEISEKSEIFDDQFSVERPDGSNFTLKIRSTKLEDSAMYFCASIWEGNEQYFGPGTRLTVT.

The chain uses TRBV7-8 and TRBJ2-1, with D possibly being TRBD2 (6 bases). The CDR3 has 16 residues. In germline, CDR1 is SGHVS, CDR2 FQNEAQ. The V end lost 1 base, the J end lost 1 base, and 11 bases lay between the germline ends. The CDR3 loop reads CASSLEPGESYNEQFF. CDR3 bases: TGTGCCAGCAGCTTAGAACCGGGAGAGTCCTACAATGAGCAGTTCTTC. Full variable domain (outside the CDR3, taken from reference TRBV7-8 and TRBJ2-1): GAGVSQSPRYKVAKRGQDVALRCDPISGHVSLFWYQQALGQGPEFLTYFQNEAQLDKSGLPSDRFFAERPEGSVSTLKIQRTQQEDSAVYLCASSLEPGESYNEQFFGPGTRLTVL.

This chain joins TRBV4-1 and TRBJ2-1; 7 positions agree with TRBD2. Germline lookup yields CDR1 MGHRA and CDR2 YSYEKL. Trimming at V came to 0 bases and at J to 0 bases, leaving 2 bases not matched to a gene. CDR3 length: 16 amino acids. For the CDR3, the DNA is TGCGCCAGCAGCCAAGAAGGGAGGGCCTCCTACAATGAGCAGTTCTTC. Its protein product is CASSQEGRASYNEQFF.

This sequence joins TRBV10-3 and TRBJ2-5; tentatively, D is TRBD1 (5 bases). The DNA end lines up better with TRBJ2-7; the J call may be wrong. Germline loops: CDR1 ENHRY, CDR2 SYGVKD. The CDR3 contains 12 residues. The CDR3 here is CAIRPDSNEQYF. CDR3 sequence (DNA): TGTGCCATCAGGCCCGACAGTAACGAGCAGTACTTC.

The chain employs TRBV28 and TRBJ1-1, with a possible D match to TRBD1 (5 bases). In germline, CDR1 is MDHEN, CDR2 SYDVKM. V lost 3 bases and J lost 10, with 15 bases in between. The CDR3 totals 13 residues. The CDR3 DNA reads as TGTGCCAGCAGTTTTGAGGAGGGGTTGGGAGCTTTCTTT. Translated, it gives CASSFEEGLGAFF.

This clone has a single count. The rearrangement uses TRBV7-9 and TRBJ1-4; D call uncertain. V was shortened by 8 bases and J by 5 bases, with 12 bases between the two germline ends. Germline lookup yields CDR1 SEHNR and CDR2 FQNEAQ (reference sequence). The CDR3 is 13 residues long. The CDR3 loop reads CASLGFPNEKLFF. The CDR3 DNA is TGTGCCAGCTTAGGTTTCCCCAATGAAAAACTGTTTTTT.

As to this clone: At the DNA level, this CDR3 is encoded by other sequences in the same sample as well. The genes are TRBV4-1 and TRBJ2-7; D perhaps matches TRBD2 (6 bases). Trimming removed 0 bases from V and 2 bases from J, with 8 bases in between. Germline values: CDR1 MGHRA, CDR2 YSYEKL. This CDR3 has 14 residues. This CDR3 is CASSQDGGAYEQYF. The CDR3 coding sequence is TGCGCCAGCAGCCAAGATGGAGGGGCCTACGAGCAGTACTTC.

The chain has TRBV27 and TRBJ1-2, with D perhaps TRBD1 (6 bases). The CDR3 has 13 residues. V was cut by 6 bases and J by 3 bases, with 11 bases left in between. Germline-derived CDR1 and CDR2 are MNHEY and SMNVEV (reference sequence). This CDR3 reads CASRPQGDYGYTF. For the CDR3, the DNA is TGTGCCAGCAGACCACAGGGCGACTATGGCTACACCTTC.

The V gene is TRBV7-9, the J gene TRBJ1-5; TRBD1 matches 7 bases. The CDR3 is 14 residues long. Per the germline V gene, CDR1 is SEHNR and CDR2 is FQNEAQ (reference sequence). V lost 3 bases to trimming and J lost 5 bases; unmatched junction nucleotides: 4. CDR3 DNA sequence: TGTGCCAGCAGCTTCGACAGGGTTGATCAGCCCCAGCATTTT. It is translated as CASSFDRVDQPQHF. The full variable domain, rest sourced from reference TRBV7-9 and TRBJ1-5, is DTGVSQNPRHKITKRGQNVTFRCDPISEHNRLYWYRQTLGQGPEFLTYFQNEAQLEKSRLLSDRFSAERPKGSFSTLEIQRTEQGDSAMYLCASSFDRVDQPQHFGDGTRLSIL.

V is TRBV7-8 and J is TRBJ2-1; no reliable D call. Germline loops: CDR1 SGHVS, CDR2 FQNEAQ. The CDR3 length is 10 residues. Trimming shortened V by 9 bases and J by 2 bases, and 2 bases separated the two germline ends. CDR3 amino acids: CASAYNEQFF. As DNA, the CDR3 is TGTGCCAGTGCCTACAATGAGCAGTTCTTC. Together with reference TRBV7-8 and TRBJ2-1, the CDR3 gives the full variable domain: GAGVSQSPRYKVAKRGQDVALRCDPISGHVSLFWYQQALGQGPEFLTYFQNEAQLDKSGLPSDRFFAERPEGSVSTLKIQRTQQEDSAVYLCASAYNEQFFGPGTRLTVL.

The gene calls are TRBV9 and TRBJ2-2; 10 bases line up with TRBD2. The CDR3 is 18 amino acids. Germline-derived CDR1 and CDR2 are SGDLS and YYNGEE. Trimming took 2 bases from V and 1 from J; bases not matched to a gene: 8. CDR3: CASSVSSSGSVNTGELFF. The CDR3 nucleotides read TGTGCCAGCAGCGTGAGCTCTAGCGGGAGCGTGAACACCGGGGAGCTGTTTTTT.

This sequence joins TRBV4-1 and TRBJ1-1; D is unresolved. Germline V gives CDR1 MGHRA, CDR2 YSYEKL. The V and J ends lost 5 bases and 7 bases respectively, with 14 bases between them. The CDR3 spans 13 residues. CDR3 nucleotide sequence: TGCGCCAGCAGCGACCGTGGGTTTGGTGAAGCTTTCTTT. It translates to CASSDRGFGEAFF.

V gene TRBV28 combines with J gene TRBJ1-2; D unresolved. The CDR3 has 15 amino acids. In germline, CDR1 is MDHEN, CDR2 SYDVKM. With 2 bases removed from V and 4 bases from J, the gap between germline ends came to 14 bases. CDR3 amino acids: CASSLIVPRGYGYTF. The CDR3 DNA is TGTGCCAGCAGTTTAATCGTACCTAGAGGCTATGGCTACACCTTC.

CDR3 in DNA: TGCGCCAGCAGCTTGTCCGGGGTAGCTAACTATGGCTACACCTTC. Amino acids: CASSLSGVANYGYTF. V gene TRBV5-1 combines with J gene TRBJ1-2; D remains ambiguous. Germline CDR1 reads SGHRS; CDR2 reads YFSETQ. Trimming stripped 1 base from V and 0 bases from J, with 10 bases between. This CDR3 region has 15 residues.